The entry below gives a single T cell receptor beta chain sequence along with its context. Antigen unknown. These data belong to a study of cytomegalovirus exposure and HLA in healthy donors. The PCR contained 60 Vbeta and 13 Jbeta primers. In the original analysis: A follow-up analysis tallied 73 million or so unique TCR beta chains, roughly 10 million shared. Assay used: immunoSEQ multiplex PCR; TCRdb lists only in-frame clones, some missing. D and trimming were read from the DNA, whereas the V and J calls and clone size are those reported in that table. The sample shows about 140,000 clones, around 83% of them seen only once. V dropped 7 bases and J dropped 8 bases, with 12 bases sitting between them. The CDR3 length is 12 residues. Germline V gene sequence: CDR1 SNHLY, CDR2 FYNNEI. Whole-study results and caveats: Segments of the TCR beta V type were, in most cases, productive about 90% or about 30% of the time in an earlier analysis. When presence/absence was analysed, sequencing depth was taken to be roughly uniform across donors.

V and J are TRBV2 and TRBJ2-1; possible D gene TRBD1, 6 bases. The specimen was PBMCs. This receptor was identified in a male donor in good health and CMV-seropositive. The CDR3 spells CASTVQGYEQFF. The DNA for the CDR3 is TGTGCCAGCACTGTTCAGGGGTATGAGCAGTTCTTC.